The next 3 T cell receptor beta chains were all read from a single sample in a study of blood T cell repertoires in COVID-19. Profiled with immunoSEQ multiplex PCR; TCRdb holds only in-frame clones, not every one. There are fewer than 200,000 clones in the sample; approximately 85% occur only once, and roughly 1.3% lies in the top ten. The sequencing input was peripheral blood. These receptors came from a man aged 55 to 70 who had recovered from COVID-19.

The sample holds a few counts of this clone. V and J are TRBV19 and TRBJ1-2; no definite D call. The CDR3 is made up of 13 amino acids. The germline gives CDR1 LNHDA, CDR2 SQIVND (reference sequence). V was pared by 3 bases and J by 6 bases, with 11 bases between. The CDR3 region is CASSMVRLNGYTF. CDR3 sequence (DNA): TGTGCCAGTAGTATGGTCCGACTAAATGGCTACACCTTC.

J is TRBJ2-3 and V is TRBV12-3 or TRBV12-4; D remains unclear. V dropped 6 bases and J dropped 2 bases, with 6 bases sitting between them. The CDR3 is 12 amino acids. The CDR3 nucleotides are TGTGCCAGCAGGGCAAACACAGATACGCAGTATTTT. Protein: CASRANTDTQYF.

J is TRBJ1-1 and V is TRBV6-2 or TRBV6-3, with D possibly TRBD1 on 6 matching bases. The length of the CDR3 is 16 residues. V lost 2 bases and J 4 bases, leaving 17 bases between the germline ends. Germline CDR1 and CDR2: MNHEY and SVGEGT. In DNA form, the CDR3 reads TGTGCCAGCAGTTACCGAAGGGGGGGCGACGGCACTGAAGCTTTCTTT. Protein product: CASSYRRGGDGTEAFF.